What follows describes a single TCR beta chain. What this receptor recognizes is not known. One base away there is no much larger clone; base qualities are not given. Library generation was performed with the immunoSEQ multiplex PCR assay. A mixture of 60 forward primers for TCR Vbeta segments and 13 reverse primers for TCR Jbeta segments was used in the multiplex PCR. A multiplex PCR assay on genomic DNA amplified the CDR3 region of rearranged TCR beta genes. Amplified TCR beta libraries were sequenced as 87-base-pair reads on the Illumina HiSeq System. The original pipeline was this. A later analysis tallied roughly 78 million unique TCR beta chains across the 666 repertoires, and approximately 11 million of those chains were shared by two or more donors. Raw reads were error-corrected and collapsed into unique sequences by a nearest-neighbor algorithm in which closely related sequences were merged to remove PCR and sequencing errors. Alignment of CDR3 sequences to IMGT reference sequences was used to assign V, D and J gene segments. Each retained sequence needed at least a six-nucleotide match to both a V gene segment and a J gene segment. A rearrangement was called productive if the CDR3 had no stop codons and remained in frame with V and J, and every other rearrangement was called non-productive. CDR3 was defined according to IMGT convention as the region running from the second conserved V-encoded cysteine to the conserved J-encoded phenylalanine. In an earlier analysis of approximately 500 of the donors, sequences lacking an unambiguous match to a single V gene segment were excluded. In an earlier analysis of several hundred of the donors, a V segment was called functional when productive rearrangements were above 56.7%, and segregating when the standard deviation between donors exceeded 5%. A statistical classification framework was built to diagnose cytomegalovirus status from the catalog of TCR beta chain sequences. In a later analysis, V and J genes were assigned by comparing TCR nucleotide sequences against IMGT/GENE-DB human TR gene sequences. A later analysis assigned CDR3 sequences and most-parsimonious VDJ recombination scenarios with the TCRdist pipeline. A later analysis defined each TCR beta chain by its CDR3 amino acid sequence plus V-gene family, and excluded reads lacking a unique V-gene family. A later analysis removed several hundred highly shared, low-generation-probability nucleotide sequences to deal with suspected cross-contamination and a sequencing artifact. For each public chain, a later analysis derived a clonal expansion index from normalized ranks of inferred template counts within each repertoire. In a later analysis, generation probabilities were computed with a VDJ recombination model fitted to out-of-frame rearrangements, and the resulting probabilities were checked against IGoR. In a later analysis, hypergeometric tests were used to score TCR-TCR, TCR-HLA and TCR-CMV co-occurrence, with a repertoire-size bias correction applied to TCR pairs. False discovery rates were estimated in a later analysis by permuting HLA or CMV assignments 20 times. In a later analysis, co-occurring TCRs were grouped with DBSCAN, and TCRdist sequence similarity was added when clustering was performed within HLA-allele-positive subsets. Repertoires with fewer than 30,000 or more than 120,000 public chains were left out of co-occurrence clustering, as were about five repertoires with anomalous nucleotide sharing. TCRdb stores this immuneACCESS table with in-frame sequences only. Part of the clones is absent; in the studies checked, under half of the shortfall reflects unresolved V genes, and no reason is known for the rest. The V and J calls and the clone size are those of that table, but D and trimming were determined from the DNA. Recorded for this sample are 150,000 to 200,000 clones; approximately 80% of them occurred a single time. The ten largest clones take up under 2.5% of the sample.

The source of the sample is a study of cytomegalovirus exposure and HLA in healthy donors (dated by TCRdb to 2015 to 2018). About the full investigation: According to an earlier analysis of 587 of the donors, 150 million to 200 million T cells yielded roughly 110 million unique TCR beta sequences and around 300 Gb of sequence data. An early release that covered 500 to 800 HLA-typed donors contained approximately 290 gigabases of sequencing data and tens of millions of unique TCR sequences. The genetic ancestry cluster associated with self-reported Caucasian donors included about 84% of the roughly 390 genotyped donors. The aim of the study was to test whether cataloging public T cell receptors could identify signatures of past pathogen exposure. The T cell repertoires of about 700 subjects were profiled by immunosequencing and related to cytomegalovirus serostatus. In addition to the first cohort of around 670 subjects, a separate validation cohort of about 120 different subjects was used. High-throughput TCR immunosequencing, statistical association of individual TCRs with disease status, and machine learning were combined to predict cytomegalovirus infection status. In a later analysis, previously published TCR beta repertoires from 666 donors were re-analyzed and high-resolution HLA genotyping was added so that TCR occurrence patterns could be studied. Rather than using new phenotypic data, the later analysis identified candidate immune exposures from TCR beta sequences and from how often those sequences occurred across donors. To decide whether each TCR beta V gene segment behaved as functional or pseudogenic, an earlier analysis of nearly 600 of the donors relied on high-throughput TCR beta sequencing. Donor age, sex, ethnicity and CMV serostatus were compiled alongside the repertoire data. Genome-wide SNP genotypes for about 65% of the roughly 700 donors were used in a later genetic analysis, which treated that subset as a discovery cohort. All discovery cohort repertoires had been generated using a single sequencing platform. Class I and class II HLA loci were covered by the typing at four-digit resolution. Typing coverage differed by locus: A, B, C, DRB1 and DQB1 were typed in about 629-640 donors, DQA1 in 522, DPA1 in some 570, and DPB1 in just under 480. Because of strong linkage in the cohort, a few DR-DQ haplotypes were treated as single units for association and clustering. On average, over 200,000 unique TCR beta nucleotide sequences were sequenced per donor among 350 to 400 genotyped donors of the cohort, with around 19% of those sequences being non-productive.

General study outcomes and caveats: Broadly in line with IMGT annotations, most TCR beta V segments showed up in productive rearrangements about 87% or about 30% of the time in an earlier analysis of 587 of the donors. Because some donors lacked HLA typing at each locus, the association tests relied only on the typed subset. The sequencing pipeline was judged likely to have produced a cluster of highly shared sequence variants as a technical artifact. In a later analysis, the rate of TCR association differed among HLA loci, with DRB1 alleles having the most associated TCRs and HLA-C alleles having the fewest. Cytomegalovirus status was reported to be diagnosed by the classifier with high specificity and sensitivity in both the original and validation cohorts. Most TCR sequences were observed very rarely across donors, whereas some public TCRs were present in many individuals. An association between a missense DCLRE1C variant and V-gene and J-gene trimming of TCR beta chains was found in a later genetic analysis and replicated in an independent cohort. Assigning TCR associations to individual alleles was difficult when HLA alleles, especially DR and DQ, strongly co-occurred. The earlier analysis of about 600 of the donors excluded approximately 17 rarely observed V segments, including chromosome 9 orphons, because counts were too low. In a later genetic analysis, fewer N-insertions in productive TCRs were reported among donors in an Asian-associated ancestry cluster than the 666-donor mean. Some IMGT-functional V segments, including TRBV6-2 and TRBV6-3, could not be distinguished by the 87-base-pair reads and were therefore excluded. The study gave a list of some 150 TCR beta chains associated with cytomegalovirus. A further reported finding was that TCR beta sequences accurately predicted the HLA-A and HLA-B alleles for most subjects in the first cohort. Presence/absence analyses assumed roughly uniform sequencing depth across donors, an assumption that may not hold. A later analysis associated about 17,000 TCR beta sequences with specific HLA alleles at a false discovery rate of 0.05. In a later analysis, most CMV-associated TCR beta chains were found to appear HLA-restricted, with HLA associations seemingly driven largely by CMV exposure. Compared with equally common non-associated chains, HLA-associated TCR beta chains in a later analysis were more clonally expanded and had lower generation probabilities. For the cohort, immune exposure information was limited to CMV serostatus. Correlated functional status among segregating V segments might be attributable to linkage disequilibrium, but an unknown experimental factor could not be ruled out. The authors suggested that the approach could potentially be extended to other disease states and immunological phenotypes. In this cohort, only TCR beta chains were sequenced, and detectable features were limited by the absence of alpha or paired-chain data. In vitro tests confirmed that a few of the cytomegalovirus-associated TCR beta chains recognize cytomegalovirus antigens. A later analysis reported that several top co-occurrence clusters appeared linked to parvovirus B19, influenza, CMV and Epstein-Barr virus.

The germline ends are 14 bases apart after V is trimmed by 6 bases and J by 2 bases. The CDR3 spans 14 residues, from the cysteine through the phenylalanine. Only the CDR3 region is kept as DNA, spanning 42 bases read in frame from base 1. The germline V gene supplies CDR1 SGHRS and CDR2 YFSETQ. In total, 630 or so healthy bone marrow donors made up the cohort. At the time of sampling, every cohort member was nominally healthy, though immune exposures that went unrecorded were likely present. The donor tested CMV seronegative and was one of the 352 seronegative cohort members. A peripheral blood sample was collected from each donor, and TCR beta sequencing was performed on peripheral blood mononuclear cells. Genomic DNA was extracted from the blood cell samples with the Qiagen DNeasy Blood Extraction Kit.

Material: PBMCs. This clonotype was obtained from a woman under 40 in good health and CMV-seronegative. This receptor chain uses TRBV5-1 and TRBJ1-2; the D gene lacks a confident call. The CDR3 is CASNLGPQNYGYTF. The nucleotide sequence reads as follows: TGCGCCAGCAACCTTGGTCCGCAGAACTATGGCTACACCTTC.